This T cell receptor beta chain was sequenced in a study of OX40 agonist ivuxolimab in advanced cancers. From germline, CDR1 is MGHRA and CDR2 YSYEKL. This CDR3 has 15 amino acids. The V gene lost 1 base and the J gene lost 5 bases, with 14 bases spanning the gap. TCRdb's copy holds only in-frame clones and misses some; the assay was immunoSEQ multiplex PCR. This sample has 75,000 to 95,000 clones; around 92% occur once, and the top ten carry around 10%. This sequence originates from an adult with an advanced solid tumor such as melanoma, head and neck, liver or kidney cancer. The source was CD4+ or CD8+ T cells sorted from blood, collected in a trial of the OX40 agonist ivuxolimab. J is TRBJ2-5 and V is TRBV4-1, with a tentative D call TRBD2 (6 bases). As DNA, the CDR3 is TGCGCCAGCAGCCAAGGAGTGGGGGGAAGCGAGACCCAGTACTTC. Translated: CASSQGVGGSETQYF.